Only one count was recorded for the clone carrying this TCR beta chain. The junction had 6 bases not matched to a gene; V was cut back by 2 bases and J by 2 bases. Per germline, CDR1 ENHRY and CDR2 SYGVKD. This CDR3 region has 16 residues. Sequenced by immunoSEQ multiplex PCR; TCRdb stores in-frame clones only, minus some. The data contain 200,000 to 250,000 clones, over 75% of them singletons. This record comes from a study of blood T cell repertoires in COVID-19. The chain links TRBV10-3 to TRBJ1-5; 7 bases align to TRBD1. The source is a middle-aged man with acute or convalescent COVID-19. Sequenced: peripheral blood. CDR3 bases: TGTGCCATCAGTGAGAATAGGGGGCTTGGCAATCAGCCCCAGCATTTT. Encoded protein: CAISENRGLGNQPQHF.